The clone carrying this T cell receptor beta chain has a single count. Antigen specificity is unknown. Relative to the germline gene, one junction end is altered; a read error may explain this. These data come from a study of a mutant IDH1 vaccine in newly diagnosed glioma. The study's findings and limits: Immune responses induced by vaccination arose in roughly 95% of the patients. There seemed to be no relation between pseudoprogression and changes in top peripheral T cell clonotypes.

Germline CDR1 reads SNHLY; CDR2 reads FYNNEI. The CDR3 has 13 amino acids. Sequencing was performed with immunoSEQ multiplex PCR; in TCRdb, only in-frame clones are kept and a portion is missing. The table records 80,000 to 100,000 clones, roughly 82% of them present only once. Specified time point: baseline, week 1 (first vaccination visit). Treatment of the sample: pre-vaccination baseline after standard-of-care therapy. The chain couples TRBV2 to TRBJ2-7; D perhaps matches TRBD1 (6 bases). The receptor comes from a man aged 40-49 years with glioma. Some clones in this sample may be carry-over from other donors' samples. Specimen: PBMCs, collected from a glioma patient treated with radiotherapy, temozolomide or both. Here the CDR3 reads CASTEQGPYEQYF. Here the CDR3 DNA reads TGTGCCAGCACTGAACAGGGCCCCTACGAGCAGTACTTC.